What follows are 22 T cell receptor beta chains derived from one specimen sequenced in a study of control samples from healthy donors and cancer patients. Some clones are missing from TCRdb's copy, which holds only in-frame ones; the method was immunoSEQ multiplex PCR. Among roughly 170,000 clones, about 90% were seen once, and the ten largest hold just over 2%. The sample comprised blood. The receptors come from a middle-aged woman in good health.

The genes are TRBV19 and TRBJ2-7; TRBD1 aligns across 9 bases. The ends lost 9 bases at V and 1 base at J; junction bases unmatched: 10. Germline V gene lookup returns CDR1 LNHDA and CDR2 SQIVND (reference sequence). The CDR3 runs to 15 residues. CDR3 nucleotide sequence: TGTGCCAGCGGGGTGATGGGGACAGGGTCCTACGAGCAGTACTTC. Amino acid sequence: CASGVMGTGSYEQYF. The whole variable domain, filled in from reference TRBV19 and TRBJ2-7, reads DGGITQSPKYLFRKEGQNVTLSCEQNLNHDAMYWYRQDPGQGLRLIYYSQIVNDFQKGDIAEGYSVSREKKESFPLTVTSAQKNPTAFYLCASGVMGTGSYEQYFGPGTRLTVT.

The chain recombines TRBV18 with TRBJ1-5; D is unclear. CDR1 is KGHSH, CDR2 LQKENI, per germline. Trimming pared 8 bases from V and 0 bases from J, leaving 5 bases between. The CDR3 consists of 12 residues. The CDR3 reads CASGDSNQPQHF. In nucleotides, the CDR3 is TGTGCCAGCGGCGATAGCAATCAGCCCCAGCATTTT.

The chain joins TRBV7-6 to TRBJ1-5; 8 nucleotides agree with TRBD1. CDR3 length: 16 residues. V was clipped by 5 bases and J by 8 bases; unmatched bases: 14. Germline V gives CDR1 SGHVS, CDR2 FNYEAQ. The CDR3 region is CASSPWGTGPHEPQHF. The CDR3 region has the DNA TGTGCCAGCAGCCCGTGGGGGACAGGACCCCATGAGCCCCAGCATTTT.

The V call is TRBV19, the J call TRBJ2-3; the match to TRBD1 covers 10 bases. CDR3 length: 16 amino acids. Germline CDR1 reads LNHDA; CDR2 reads SQIVND (reference sequence). The V gene end was trimmed by 5 bases and the J gene end by 1 base; junction bases not matched to a gene: 6. The chain's CDR3 is CASSSGQGGGTDTQYF. The DNA for the CDR3 is TGTGCCAGTAGTTCCGGACAGGGGGGTGGCACAGATACGCAGTATTTT.

The chain is built from TRBV15 and TRBJ2-2, with 10 nucleotides matching TRBD1. The length of the CDR3 is 17 residues. Germline lookup yields CDR1 LNHNV and CDR2 YYDKDF (reference sequence). With 3 bases clipped from V and 2 bases from J, the junction kept 6 bases outside the gene matches. The CDR3 loop reads CATSSQWTGGNTGELFF. CDR3 nucleotide sequence: TGTGCCACCAGCAGCCAGTGGACAGGGGGAAACACCGGGGAGCTGTTTTTT.

J is TRBJ1-2 and V is TRBV14; 7 bases are shared with TRBD1. Per germline, CDR1 SGHDN and CDR2 FVKESK. This CDR3 has 14 amino acids. After removal of 0 bases from V and 7 bases from J, the junction contained 5 bases not matched to a gene. This CDR3 is CASSQEIGGSGYTF. The CDR3 DNA follows: TGTGCCAGCAGCCAAGAAATAGGGGGCTCTGGCTACACCTTC. Full variable domain (outside the CDR3, taken from reference TRBV14 and TRBJ1-2): EAGVTQFPSHSVIEKGQTVTLRCDPISGHDNLYWYRRVMGKEIKFLLHFVKESKQDESGMPNNRFLAERTGGTYSTLKVQPAELEDSGVYFCASSQEIGGSGYTFGSGTRLTVV.

The CDR3 DNA sequence: TGTGCCAGCCACAGACTAGCGGGGGGTCTAACCCCACCAGATACGCAGTATTTT. As protein: CASHRLAGGLTPPDTQYF. This chain joins TRBV27 and TRBJ2-3, with 13 positions matching TRBD2. The CDR3 extends over 18 amino acids. The trim removed 8 bases at V and 4 bases at J, leaving 15 bases unmatched. Germline V gene sequence: CDR1 MNHEY, CDR2 SMNVEV (reference sequence).

A single count supports this clone. The chain couples TRBV5-1 to TRBJ2-2; D call uncertain. The CDR3 is made up of 16 amino acids. The V gene lost 0 bases and the J gene lost 6 bases, with 15 bases spanning the gap. The germline CDR1 and CDR2 sequences are SGHRS and YFSETQ. The CDR3 bases are TGCGCCAGCAGCTTGGCTAGTCGCGTTCTGCCCGGGGAGCTGTTTTTT. Encoded protein: CASSLASRVLPGELFF.

V and J are TRBV7-7 and TRBJ2-5; no reliable D call. Germline values: CDR1 SSHAT, CDR2 FNYEAQ (reference sequence). Deletions cut 1 base from V and 1 base from J, with 7 bases between. The CDR3 covers 14 residues. CDR3 in DNA: TGTGCCAGCAGCTTAGGTTCCAGCCAAGAGACCCAGTACTTC. Amino acids: CASSLGSSQETQYF.

The chain links TRBV5-4 to TRBJ1-1; 7 bases match TRBD1. CDR1 and CDR2 from the germline V gene are SGHNT and YYREEE (reference sequence). Losses at the gene ends were 4 bases for V and 8 bases for J; bases not matched to a gene: 8. CDR3 length equals 13 residues. CDR3 in amino acids: CASSMRQGEEAFF. The CDR3 DNA reads TGTGCCAGCAGCATGAGACAGGGTGAAGAAGCTTTCTTT.

V and J are TRBV5-1 and TRBJ1-1; unclear D gene. CDR1 SGHRS and CDR2 YFSETQ come from the germline V gene. This CDR3 is built from 11 residues. V was pared by 6 bases and J by 3 bases, with 6 bases between. CDR3 protein: CASTRDTEAFF. The CDR3 DNA follows: TGCGCCAGCACTAGGGACACTGAAGCTTTCTTT.

V is TRBV15 and J is TRBJ2-3, with 10 bases fitting TRBD2. Trimming took 4 bases from V and 0 from J; bases not matched to a gene: 4. The CDR3 loop spans 16 amino acids. Germline CDR1 is LNHNV and CDR2 is YYDKDF (reference sequence). The CDR3 loop is CATSNRLAGSTDTQYF. The CDR3 nucleotides read TGTGCCACCAGCAATCGACTAGCGGGTAGCACAGATACGCAGTATTTT.

The chain uses TRBV7-9 and TRBJ2-3, with a possible D match to TRBD2 (6 bases). V lost 2 bases, J lost 4 bases, and 10 bases lay in between. This CDR3 spans 14 amino acids. Germline loops: CDR1 SEHNR, CDR2 FQNEAQ (reference sequence). DNA of the CDR3: TGTGCCAGCAGCTTAAGAACTAGCCCAGATACGCAGTATTTT. Protein sequence: CASSLRTSPDTQYF. The full variable domain, completed using reference TRBV7-9 and TRBJ2-3, is DTGVSQNPRHKITKRGQNVTFRCDPISEHNRLYWYRQTLGQGPEFLTYFQNEAQLEKSRLLSDRFSAERPKGSFSTLEIQRTEQGDSAMYLCASSLRTSPDTQYFGPGTRLTVL.

CDR3 in DNA: TGTGCCAGCAGTTACCCCCGGGGGAATGGCTATGGCTACACCTTC. Its protein is CASSYPRGNGYGYTF. The chain couples TRBV6-5 to TRBJ1-2; D is perhaps TRBD1 (5 bases). Deletions cut 2 bases from V and 4 bases from J, with 14 bases between. From germline, CDR1 is MNHEY and CDR2 SVGAGI. The CDR3 sequence is 15 residues long.

This clone appeared once. This chain uses TRBV6-6 with TRBJ2-1; perhaps D is TRBD1 or TRBD2 (5 bases each). Trimming pared 5 bases from V and 0 bases from J, leaving 8 bases between. Looked up from germline, CDR1 is MNHNY and CDR2 is SVGAGI (reference sequence). This CDR3 contains 14 residues. The CDR3 nucleotides are TGTGCCAGCAGTGAGGGGAGCTCCTACAATGAGCAGTTCTTC. Translated, it gives CASSEGSSYNEQFF.

CDR3 sequence: CASSSSRVLTNEKLFF. In DNA form, the CDR3 reads TGTGCCAGCAGTTCGTCCAGGGTTTTAACTAATGAAAAACTGTTTTTT. J is TRBJ1-4 and V is TRBV6-5; possibly TRBD1 for D (5 bases). The CDR3 has 16 amino acids. Germline CDR1 reads MNHEY; CDR2 reads SVGAGI. V shed 4 bases and J shed 1 base, with 13 bases lying between them.

The V and J genes are TRBV19 and TRBJ2-3; 10 nucleotides match TRBD2. This CDR3 contains 15 residues. The V gene's germline CDR1 is LNHDA and CDR2 SQIVND (reference sequence). The ends lost 8 bases at V and 2 bases at J; junction bases unmatched: 7. CDR3 residues: CASQLAGENTDTQYF. DNA of the CDR3: TGTGCCAGTCAGCTAGCGGGGGAGAACACAGATACGCAGTATTTT.

This clone was detected once. The genes are TRBV6-6 and TRBJ2-6; D is tentatively TRBD1 or TRBD2 (5 bases each). Germline assignment: CDR1 MNHNY and CDR2 SVGAGI (reference sequence). Trimming removed 11 bases at V and 0 bases at J, with 11 bases between. This CDR3 is built from 14 residues. As DNA, the CDR3 is TGTGCCTCCTTGGGGGTCTCTGGGGCCAACGTCCTGACTTTC. It codes for CASLGVSGANVLTF.

The V call is TRBV4-2, the J call TRBJ2-3; 12 bases are a match to TRBD1. CDR3 size: 15 residues. The J segment lost 8 bases and the V segment lost 0 bases, leaving 3 bases of the junction unmatched. Germline V lookup: CDR1 LGHNA, CDR2 YNFKEQ. The CDR3 here is CASSQEGQGATTQYF. CDR3 DNA sequence: TGTGCCAGCAGCCAAGAGGGACAGGGGGCGACTACGCAGTATTTT.

The rearrangement links TRBV9 to TRBJ1-1; a possible D gene is TRBD1 (6 bases). Germline loops: CDR1 SGDLS, CDR2 YYNGEE. V lost 3 bases and J lost 11, with 14 bases in between. This CDR3 is 12 amino acids long. The CDR3 DNA follows: TGTGCCAGCAGCGATATCAGGGGTGCCGCTTTCTTT. It translates to CASSDIRGAAFF.

The chain combines TRBV23-1 with TRBJ2-7; maybe TRBD2 (6 bases). TRBV23-1 counts as an open reading frame of uncertain function. The CDR3 length is 16 residues. V lost 5 bases and J lost 7, with 24 bases in between. The DNA of the CDR3 is TGCGCCAGCAGTGCGGTAGCGGCGGGCCCCCTACTAGAGCAGTACTTC. Translated, it gives CASSAVAAGPLLEQYF.

The V and J genes are TRBV7-2 and TRBJ1-3, with 8 nucleotides matching TRBD1. The CDR3 is 14 amino acids. The germline gives CDR1 SGHTA, CDR2 FQGNSA. J gave up 3 bases and V 7 bases, and 5 bases lay outside the gene matches. CDR3: CASKLTGDGNTIYF. Here the CDR3 DNA reads TGTGCCAGCAAACTGACAGGGGATGGAAACACCATATATTTT.